Listed here are 23 T cell receptor beta chains from one sample, sequenced in a study of technical replicates of blood from a handful of donors. Sequencing used immunoSEQ multiplex PCR; TCRdb keeps in-frame clones, though not all of them. The sample has approximately 89,000 clones, roughly 94% seen once. Sequencing input: T cells isolated from PBMCs. Receptor source: a human donor in good health.

This clone was seen just once. The gene calls are TRBV29-1 and TRBJ1-1; the D is unclear. V was clipped by 0 bases and J by 0 bases, with 11 bases between them. Germline V CDR1 and CDR2: SQVTM, ANQGSEA. The CDR3 is made up of 15 amino acids. The CDR3 sequence: CSVEDISRMNTEAFF. In DNA form, the CDR3 reads TGCAGCGTTGAAGATATCTCGAGGATGAACACTGAAGCTTTCTTT.

The chain employs TRBV30 and TRBJ2-7; D gene uncertain. This CDR3 has 14 amino acids. Germline V lookup: CDR1 GTSNPN, CDR2 SVGIG (reference sequence). Trimming stripped 1 base from V and 2 bases from J, with 12 bases between. CDR3 in amino acids: CAWSGRASPYEQYF. CDR3 coding DNA: TGTGCCTGGAGTGGGAGAGCGAGCCCCTACGAGCAGTACTTC.

J is TRBJ1-1 and V is TRBV28; possible D gene TRBD1, 6 bases. This CDR3 spans 14 amino acids. Between the trimmed V and J ends, which lost 8 bases and 4 bases, there was a span of 17 bases. Germline lookup yields CDR1 MDHEN and CDR2 SYDVKM. The CDR3 sequence is CASGRTGSGTEAFF. CDR3 DNA sequence: TGTGCCAGCGGTCGAACAGGGAGCGGCACTGAAGCTTTCTTT.

The sample holds a few counts of this clone. The chain uses TRBV5-4 and TRBJ1-3; possible D gene TRBD1, 5 bases. In germline, CDR1 is SGHNT, CDR2 YYREEE (reference sequence). V gave up 0 bases and J gave up 0 bases, with 7 bases separating them. The CDR3 contains 15 residues. This chain's CDR3 is CASSLGQPSGNTIYF. In nucleotides, the CDR3 is TGTGCCAGCAGCTTGGGACAGCCCTCTGGAAACACCATATATTTT.

A single count supports this clone. The CDR3 nucleotides are TGTGCCAGCAGGTCCGGACGGGGAAAGGCTGAAGCTTTCTTT. Protein product: CASRSGRGKAEAFF. The chain has TRBV6-1 and TRBJ1-1, with no clear D. With 6 bases removed from V and 6 bases from J, the gap between germline ends came to 17 bases. The CDR3 is 14 residues long. Germline-derived CDR1 and CDR2 are MNHNS and SASEGT.

J is TRBJ1-1 and V is TRBV2; a weak D match, TRBD1 (6 bases). The CDR3 has 13 amino acids. Per germline, CDR1 SNHLY and CDR2 FYNNEI. Trimming pared 6 bases from V and 4 bases from J, leaving 12 bases between. Written as DNA, the CDR3 is TGTGCCAGCAGGGAACAGGGTCCCACTGAAGCTTTCTTT. This encodes CASREQGPTEAFF. The complete variable domain, with remaining parts taken from reference TRBV2 and TRBJ1-1, reads EPEVTQTPSHQVTQMGQEVILRCVPISNHLYFYWYRQILGQKVEFLVSFYNNEISEKSEIFDDQFSVERPDGSNFTLKIRSTKLEDSAMYFCASREQGPTEAFFGQGTRLTVV.

This chain joins TRBV11-3 and TRBJ2-3; TRBD2 is a possible D gene (5 bases). The V end lost 1 base, the J end lost 1 base, and 15 bases lay between the germline ends. The CDR3 loop spans 17 amino acids. In germline, CDR1 is SGHNT, CDR2 YENEEA. The CDR3 sequence is CASSLVTSGSGTDTQYF. The DNA for the CDR3 is TGTGCCAGCAGCTTAGTGACGTCGGGGTCGGGCACAGATACGCAGTATTTT.

For this clone: At one of its ends the junction is not consistent with the germline gene, which may arise from a read error. The chain carries TRBV7-9 and TRBJ2-3; the match to TRBD2 covers 16 bases. Germline V gives CDR1 SEHNR, CDR2 FQNEAQ (reference sequence). There are 14 residues in the CDR3. The CDR3 DNA sequence: TGTGCCAGCAGCCCTGGGACTAGCGGGAGGGGTACCTTTTTT. Protein sequence: CASSPGTSGRGTFF.

In DNA, the CDR3 is TGTGCCAGCAACCCCGGGACAAAGAACACCGGGGAGCTGTTTTTT. This codes for CASNPGTKNTGELFF. V usage is TRBV9 and J usage is TRBJ2-2; TRBD1 is a possible D gene (6 bases). Germline V CDR1 and CDR2: SGDLS, YYNGEE. The CDR3 runs 15 residues. V dropped 6 bases and J dropped 1 base, with 13 bases sitting between them.

The chain has TRBV7-9 and TRBJ1-4; maybe TRBD1 (6 bases). V lost 1 base, J lost 7 bases, and 10 bases lay in between. CDR3 length: 14 residues. Germline values: CDR1 SEHNR, CDR2 FQNEAQ (reference sequence). In nucleotides, the CDR3 is TGTGCCAGCAGCTTAGGAACAGGGAGTGAAAAACTGTTTTTT. The encoded protein is CASSLGTGSEKLFF.

For the CDR3, the DNA is TGTGCTAGTGGTTTGGTACAGGGGGCTGTGACAACTGAAGCTTTCTTT. Amino acids: CASGLVQGAVTTEAFF. V and J are TRBV12-5 and TRBJ1-1; 9 bases are shared with TRBD1. Trimming cost V 0 bases and J 5 bases; bases outside gene matches: 7. The CDR3 extends over 16 amino acids. The germline V gene has CDR1 LGHNT and CDR2 FRNRAP. The variable domain in full, with the rest retrieved from reference TRBV12-5 and TRBJ1-1, is DARVTQTPRHKVTEMGQEVTMRCQPILGHNTVFWYRQTMMQGLELLAYFRNRAPLDDSGMPKDRFSAEMPDATLATLKIQPSEPRDSAVYFCASGLVQGAVTTEAFFGQGTRLTVV.

The genes are TRBV27 and TRBJ2-1; TRBD1 agrees at 9 bases. The length of the CDR3 is 14 residues. Losses at the gene ends were 6 bases for V and 7 bases for J; bases not matched to a gene: 7. Germline values: CDR1 MNHEY, CDR2 SMNVEV (reference sequence). For the CDR3, the DNA is TGTGCCAGCAGCCCCTATGGGACAGGGAATGAGCAGTTCTTC. It specifies CASSPYGTGNEQFF.

The genes are TRBV15 and TRBJ1-5, with D possibly matching TRBD1 (6 bases). Germline CDR1 reads LNHNV; CDR2 reads YYDKDF (reference sequence). CDR3 length: 16 residues. V lost 3 bases, J lost 0 bases, and 12 bases lay in between. The DNA for the CDR3 is TGTGCCACCAGCAGTTGGACAGATTATAGCAATCAGCCCCAGCATTTT. Its translation: CATSSWTDYSNQPQHF.

This clone has just a few counts. The chain links TRBV5-1 to TRBJ2-7; 9 nucleotides align to TRBD2. Germline V lookup: CDR1 SGHRS, CDR2 YFSETQ. V gave up 2 bases and J gave up 1 base; unmatched junction bases: 10. The CDR3 is 17 residues long. The CDR3: CASSFAGGAGLSYEQYF. CDR3 DNA: TGCGCCAGCAGCTTCGCGGGAGGGGCGGGGTTATCCTACGAGCAGTACTTC.

The V gene is TRBV15, the J gene TRBJ2-1; 7 bases fit TRBD2. CDR1 and CDR2 (germline): LNHNV, YYDKDF (reference sequence). V shed 3 bases, J shed 3 bases, and the junction held 2 bases outside the gene matches. The CDR3 loop spans 14 amino acids. CDR3 DNA: TGTGCCACCAGCAGCAGGACTAGCTACAATGAGCAGTTCTTC. Translating gives CATSSRTSYNEQFF.

The chain links TRBV4-1 to TRBJ2-1, with a possible D match to TRBD1 (5 bases). The CDR3 is 15 residues long. Germline V gives CDR1 MGHRA, CDR2 YSYEKL. Trimming cost V 5 bases and J 2 bases, with 13 bases left between them. CDR3 region: CASSYPGSTYNEQFF. CDR3 sequence (DNA): TGCGCCAGCAGCTATCCAGGGTCCACCTACAATGAGCAGTTCTTC.

The V gene is TRBV11-1, the J gene TRBJ1-1; the D gene is possibly TRBD1 (6 bases). This CDR3 is 14 amino acids long. V was trimmed by 1 base and J by 5 bases, leaving 11 bases between them. Germline V lookup: CDR1 SGHAT, CDR2 FQDESV (reference sequence). Here the CDR3 reads CASSLEGDRTEAFF. CDR3 sequence (DNA): TGTGCCAGCAGCTTAGAGGGGGATCGAACTGAAGCTTTCTTT.

The chain has TRBV10-3 and TRBJ2-1; 10 bases fit TRBD1. The CDR3 loop spans 21 amino acids. Germline loops: CDR1 ENHRY, CDR2 SYGVKD. Losses at the gene ends were 5 bases for V and 4 bases for J; bases not matched to a gene: 23. The CDR3 loop is CAISKMLKDRGLAAPYNEQFF. CDR3 coding DNA: TGTGCCATCAGTAAAATGCTAAAGGACAGGGGGTTAGCCGCCCCTTACAATGAGCAGTTCTTC.

This chain joins TRBV7-9 and TRBJ1-1; D not resolved. Trimming took 5 bases from V and 4 from J, leaving 8 bases between them. The CDR3 covers 12 residues. Germline V gives CDR1 SEHNR, CDR2 FQNEAQ (reference sequence). The CDR3 is CASSNRGTEAFF. The CDR3, as DNA: TGTGCCAGCAGCAACCGAGGCACTGAAGCTTTCTTT.

The chain couples TRBV11-1 to TRBJ2-5; D remains unclear. This CDR3 region has 17 residues. The V gene's germline CDR1 is SGHAT and CDR2 FQDESV (reference sequence). Trimming left V 1 base short and J 0 bases short, with 15 bases between. The CDR3 bases are TGTGCCAGCAGCTTAGGCGGAACCCTATTGTACCAAGAGACCCAGTACTTC. This translates into CASSLGGTLLYQETQYF.

This clone was seen only once. The chain carries TRBV11-2 and TRBJ1-2; TRBD1 matches 7 bases. Unmatched junction bases numbered 6, after V lost 5 bases and J lost 0 bases. The germline CDR1 and CDR2 sequences are SGHAT and FQNNGV. The CDR3 is made up of 15 amino acids. CDR3 loop: CASSRDRAANYGYTF. The CDR3, as DNA: TGTGCCAGCAGCCGAGACAGGGCAGCTAACTATGGCTACACCTTC.

The chain employs TRBV6-5 and TRBJ1-3, with D maybe TRBD1 (5 bases). The germline V gene has CDR1 MNHEY and CDR2 SVGAGI. The CDR3 extends over 13 amino acids. The V gene lost 6 bases and the J gene lost 4 bases, with 10 bases spanning the gap. CDR3 DNA: TGTGCCAGCAGAGGACATAGCGGAAACACCATATATTTT. It specifies CASRGHSGNTIYF.

This clone was seen once. The chain joins TRBV27 to TRBJ2-6, with TRBD2 matching 9 bases. V trimming: 7 bases; J trimming: 4 bases; junction bases outside the gene matches: 20. Germline V gives CDR1 MNHEY, CDR2 SMNVEV (reference sequence). The CDR3 runs to 20 residues. The DNA of the CDR3 is TGTGCCAGCACCAGGAGGACGGGGGCGGGAGGGTTTATAGGGGCCAACGTCCTGACTTTC. Translation gives CASTRRTGAGGFIGANVLTF.